This T cell receptor beta chain originates from a study of T and B cells in COVID-19 patients (dated by TCRdb to 2019 to 2021). For the study in its entirety: In this study, adaptive immunity was profiled in COVID-19 patients who either had active infection or had recovered, using TRB and IGH repertoire sequencing of peripheral blood. As many as 9 follow-up blood samples were taken per patient, and some of the samples covered different disease stages within the same individual. Critical illness requiring mechanical ventilation or ECMO was present in most of the roughly 20 patients in the active-infection cohort. Comorbidities linked to unfavorable COVID-19 outcome were present in about 90% of the 20 patients in the active-infection cohort. Two patients were in both the active and recovered cohorts because samples existed from active disease and from after recovery. Over 7.5 million TCR sequences were analysed from a TCR and BCR sequence repository that comprised a few dozen patients and approximately 69 time points. An age-matched reference group of some 39 healthy donors negative for COVID-19 antibodies was used as the comparison for repertoire analyses. The recovered cohort included some 18 patients who contributed some 21 samples, and most of those patients had mild to moderate COVID-19 that was managed on an outpatient basis. A median age of approximately 35 years was recorded in the recovered cohort versus around 67 years in the active-infection cohort. The paper as a whole reports these results and caveats: A total of 2,331 exclusive TCR clusters, including some 30 low-pGen clusters, were found in the recovered cohort. During active COVID-19 the TRB repertoires were highly clonal, but at recovery diversity and richness rose above the levels seen in healthy donors. It was stated that prospective validation of the reported TCR clusters was required before the clusters could be put to clinical use. Specific T cell subsets (CD4+/Treg/CD8+) and sorted SARS-CoV-2-responsive or tetramer+ T cells had not yet been sequenced, and the corresponding sequencing experiments were ongoing. Few blood samples were available from mildly ill patients while symptoms were present, and early samples from severe cases were likewise scarce. The cohort was considered too small for HLA contributions to COVID-19 susceptibility or severity to be assessed. TRBV/TRBJ gene usage was reported as strongly skewed in patients with COVID-19.

The listed sequencing device is Illumina MiSeq. TRB rearrangements were amplified by multiplex PCR with BIOMED2 TRB-A/B primer pools. Illumina-compatible adapters and 7-nucleotide sample barcodes were added to the amplicons in two consecutive PCRs. All library PCRs used Phusion HS II polymerase. The amplicons were purified from gel with the NucleoSpin Gel and PCR Clean-up kit, measured on Qubit, and combined at 4 nM. The quality of the amplicon pool was checked on an Agilent 2100 Bioanalyzer prior to Illumina next-generation sequencing. As for how the authors treated the data: TRB rearrangements were annotated with MiXCR 3.0.8 using the default MiXCR reference library. Non-productive reads and sequences with fewer than 2 reads were excluded, and each unique CDR3 nucleotide sequence counted as one clone. Clonality, diversity, richness and V-J gene usage were computed in R 3.5.1. TCR clustering by CDR3 similarity used GLIPH2, with generation probabilities calculated by OLGA. GLIPH2 clusters were kept only when the clusters contained at least four unique TCR clonotypes present in at least three individuals. TCRdb reprocessing: public reads trimmed at Q25 with fastp, clones called with MiXCR, in-frame beta chains kept. Rows matching on CDR3 protein sequence are summarized as one entry with the most common DNA and genes. TCRdb's processing, not the study's, gives the V and J calls here. The sample has 24,000 or so distinct CDR3 sequences on record, 30% to 35% of them singletons. The ten most abundant clones make up about 1.7% of the sample.

This clonotype was counted many times. Which antigen it targets is not known. The input lacks base qualities; no much larger clone sits a single base away. Genomic DNA extracted from blood, in amounts of about 220-500 ng, served as the starting material for amplifying TRB repertoires. CDR3 length: 14 amino acids, cysteine to phenylalanine. CDR3 DNA is the only sequence kept; it has 42 bases, read in frame from the first base. V is clipped by 0 bases and J by 8 bases, and the sequence between their germline boundaries is 13 bases long. Reading the germline V gene gives CDR1 MNHEY and CDR2 SVGAGI. Specimen: blood. The V and J genes are TRBV6-5 and TRBJ1-2; the D gene is unclear. The clonotype was recovered from a human donor who had recovered from COVID-19. CDR3 sequence: CASSYSDGVGGYTF. DNA sequence: TGTGCCAGCAGTTACTCGGACGGCGTGGGCGGCTACACCTTC.